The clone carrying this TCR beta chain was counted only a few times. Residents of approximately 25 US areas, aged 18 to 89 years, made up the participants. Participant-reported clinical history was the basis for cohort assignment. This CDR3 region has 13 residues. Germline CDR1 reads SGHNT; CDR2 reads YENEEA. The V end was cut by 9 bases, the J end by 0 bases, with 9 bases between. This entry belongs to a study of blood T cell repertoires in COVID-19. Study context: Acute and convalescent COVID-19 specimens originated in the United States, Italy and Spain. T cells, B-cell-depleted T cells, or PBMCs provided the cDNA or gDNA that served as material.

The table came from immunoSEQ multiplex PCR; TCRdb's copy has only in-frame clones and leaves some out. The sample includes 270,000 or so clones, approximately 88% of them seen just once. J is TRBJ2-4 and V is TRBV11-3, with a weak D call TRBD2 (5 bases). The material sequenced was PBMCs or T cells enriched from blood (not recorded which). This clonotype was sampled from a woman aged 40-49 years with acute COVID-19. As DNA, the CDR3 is TGTGCCAGTCGTGGACTAGCCAAAAACATTCAGTACTTC. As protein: CASRGLAKNIQYF.